The text below deals with one T cell receptor beta chain. Its antigen is unidentified. Trimming pared 4 bases from V and 4 bases from J, leaving 13 bases between. Looked up from germline, CDR1 is SGHTA and CDR2 is FQGTGA. This CDR3 has 15 amino acids. The data originate from a study of T cells in Graves' hyperthyroidism and ophthalmopathy. Whole-study results and caveats: Progression to ophthalmopathy was predicted a median of roughly 6.5 months early.

The investigators amplified TCR beta CDR3 regions from RNA transcripts. With the HTBI primer set, the TCR CDR3 went through a first round of RT-PCR. In TCRdb, the multiplex PCR reads were re-called with MiXCR into one record per CDR3 protein. The sample has hundreds of thousands of distinct CDR3 sequences, about 20% seen once. Clinicians diagnosed patients from clinical symptoms, serum thyroxine and TRAb, thyroid ultrasound and orbital computed tomography. This TCR came from a man between 40 and 49 years old with Graves' ophthalmopathy. The specimen was blood. The V call is TRBV7-3, the J call TRBJ2-2; D perhaps matches TRBD2 (5 bases). CDR3 loop: CASSSTGRATGELFF. The CDR3 region has the DNA TGTGCCAGCAGCTCCACCGGGCGGGCCACCGGGGAGCTGTTTTTT.